Below are 10 T cell receptor beta chains sequenced from a single sample in a study of cytomegalovirus exposure and HLA in healthy donors. A multiplex PCR was run with 60 Vbeta primers and 13 Jbeta primers. Assay used: immunoSEQ multiplex PCR; TCRdb lists only in-frame clones, some missing. The data hold around 110,000 clones, with roughly 9.9% observed a single time. The sample taken for sequencing was PBMCs. Every receptor here comes from a man aged 25-40 years in good health and CMV-seronegative.

The J gene is TRBJ1-2, the V gene TRBV5-1; TRBD1 aligns across 8 bases. This CDR3 has 13 amino acids. Germline V CDR1 and CDR2: SGHRS, YFSETQ. The ends lost 4 bases at V and 4 bases at J; junction bases unmatched: 3. The CDR3 DNA follows: TGCGCCAGCAGCACGGGACAGGTCTATGGCTACACCTTC. It yields the protein CASSTGQVYGYTF. The whole variable domain, filled in from reference TRBV5-1 and TRBJ1-2, reads KAGVTQTPRYLIKTRGQQVTLSCSPISGHRSVSWYQQTPGQGLQFLFEYFSETQRNKGNFPGRFSGRQFSNSRSEMNVSTLELGDSALYLCASSTGQVYGYTFGSGTRLTVV.

The sample holds a few counts of this clone. The CDR3 sequence is CASSGDILGSYNSPLHF. The CDR3 DNA follows: TGTGCCAGCAGTGGTGACATTTTAGGATCCTATAATTCACCCCTCCACTTT. This chain uses TRBV6-1 with TRBJ1-6; D remains unclear. Germline CDR1 reads MNHNS; CDR2 reads SASEGT. V was pared by 4 bases and J by 1 base, with 14 bases between. This CDR3 contains 17 residues.

This clone was picked up a small number of times. The chain employs TRBV14 and TRBJ2-3, with a weak D call TRBD1 (6 bases). Trimming pared 5 bases from V and 3 bases from J, leaving 12 bases between. The CDR3 is made up of 14 amino acids. The germline CDR1 and CDR2 sequences are SGHDN and FVKESK. This CDR3 reads CASSYRQETDTQYF. The CDR3, as DNA: TGTGCCAGCAGCTACCGACAGGAGACAGATACGCAGTATTTT. The full variable domain, in which reference TRBV14 and TRBJ2-3 provide the parts outside the CDR3, is EAGVTQFPSHSVIEKGQTVTLRCDPISGHDNLYWYRRVMGKEIKFLLHFVKESKQDESGMPNNRFLAERTGGTYSTLKVQPAELEDSGVYFCASSYRQETDTQYFGPGTRLTVL.

This clone was seen a handful of times. The rearrangement links TRBV7-2 to TRBJ2-7; 11 nucleotides agree with TRBD2. The CDR3 extends over 14 amino acids. Trimming took 5 bases from V and 6 from J; bases not matched to a gene: 6. CDR1 SGHTA and CDR2 FQGNSA come from the germline V gene. CDR3 amino acids: CASSKTSGMREQYF. The CDR3 DNA follows: TGTGCCAGCAGCAAGACTAGCGGGATGCGCGAGCAGTACTTC.

The chain combines TRBV5-4 with TRBJ2-5; 7 bases are a match to TRBD2. The CDR3 is 14 residues long. V gave up 0 bases and J gave up 1 base; unmatched junction bases: 0. The V gene's germline CDR1 is SGHNT and CDR2 YYREEE (reference sequence). The CDR3 coding sequence is TGTGCCAGCAGCTTGGGCGGGGGCCAAGAGACCCAGTACTTC. The encoded protein is CASSLGGGQETQYF.

This clone came up a few times. This sample includes further DNA sequences coding for the same CDR3. The chain employs TRBV19 and TRBJ2-4, with a possible D match to TRBD1 (7 bases). Per the germline V gene, CDR1 is LNHDA and CDR2 is SQIVND (reference sequence). The length of the CDR3 is 18 residues. V was trimmed by 4 bases and J by 2 bases, leaving 21 bases between them. The CDR3 loop reads CASSKGAWGDVTKNIQYF. CDR3 coding DNA: TGTGCCAGTAGTAAGGGGGCTTGGGGGGATGTAACCAAAAACATTCAGTACTTC.

This clone was seen more than once but under ten times. The chain has TRBV6-1 and TRBJ2-5; D might be TRBD1 (6 bases). V was shortened by 7 bases and J by 2 bases, with 14 bases between the two germline ends. The CDR3 totals 14 residues. Germline V CDR1 and CDR2: MNHNS, SASEGT. CDR3 region: CASNPGATQETQYF. DNA of the CDR3: TGTGCCAGCAATCCAGGGGCAACACAAGAGACCCAGTACTTC.

The chain couples TRBV5-4 to TRBJ1-6, with a possible D match to TRBD1 (6 bases). This CDR3 spans 16 amino acids. In germline, CDR1 is SGHNT, CDR2 YYREEE (reference sequence). Trimming removed 2 bases from V and 4 bases from J, with 13 bases in between. The CDR3 is CASSLLGGGYNSPLHF. Written as DNA, the CDR3 is TGTGCCAGCAGCTTATTAGGGGGGGGATATAATTCACCCCTCCACTTT.

This rearrangement joins TRBV28 to TRBJ1-3; D is perhaps TRBD1 (5 bases). Germline values: CDR1 MDHEN, CDR2 SYDVKM. The length of the CDR3 is 16 residues. V lost 6 bases and J lost 0, with 15 bases in between. The CDR3 DNA reads as TGTGCCAGCAGACCTAGGACACTCTTCTCTGGAAACACCATATATTTT. This translates into CASRPRTLFSGNTIYF. Together with reference TRBV28 and TRBJ1-3, the CDR3 gives the full variable domain: DVKVTQSSRYLVKRTGEKVFLECVQDMDHENMFWYRQDPGLGLRLIYFSYDVKMKEKGDIPEGYSVSREKKERFSLILESASTNQTSMYLCASRPRTLFSGNTIYFGEGSWLTVV.

This clone was observed a few times. The CDR3 DNA sequence: TGTGCCACCATTACAGCTCATCAGCCCCAGCATTTT. Amino acid sequence: CATITAHQPQHF. The chain recombines TRBV28 with TRBJ1-5; D ambiguous. Trimming cost V 10 bases and J 5 bases, with 12 bases left between them. CDR3 length: 12 residues. Germline V lookup: CDR1 MDHEN, CDR2 SYDVKM.